This TCR beta chain comes out of a study of OX40 agonist ivuxolimab in advanced cancers. Using immunoSEQ multiplex PCR, the repertoire was profiled, and TCRdb retains in-frame clones only, with some absent. This table holds tens of thousands of clones, 85% to 90% found once. In its sample, this clone was seen once. The antigen remains unidentified. V lost 1 base to trimming and J lost 13 bases, with 18 bases between them. The CDR3 is made up of 13 amino acids. Germline V gene sequence: CDR1 GTSNPN, CDR2 SVGIG (reference sequence). The study's findings and limits: Average numbers of expanded clones were greater in CD8+ T cells than in CD4+. The study did not work out the antigen specificity of the expanded peripheral T cells.

Blood sampling took place at baseline, cycle 4 day 1, and cycle 7 day 1. This chain uses TRBV30 with TRBJ2-3; D perhaps matches TRBD2 (6 bases). This clonotype was sampled from an adult with an advanced solid tumor such as melanoma, head and neck, liver or kidney cancer. The sample consisted of CD4+ or CD8+ T cells sorted from blood, taken in a trial of the OX40 agonist ivuxolimab. Written as DNA, the CDR3 is TGTGCCTGGAGTGAAATACCGGGACTTAAGAAGTATTTT. This encodes CAWSEIPGLKKYF. Based on the CDR3 plus reference TRBV30 and TRBJ2-3, the full variable domain is SQTIHQWPATLVQPVGSPLSLECTVEGTSNPNLYWYRQAAGRGLQLLFYSVGIGQISSEVPQNLSASRPQDRQFILSSKKLLLSDSGFYLCAWSEIPGLKKYFGPGTRLTVL.